This T cell receptor beta chain was sequenced for a study of blood T cells in healthy people across ages. Overall study findings and caveats: Diversity of TCR beta per million T cells declined in a roughly linear way with age.

A note on this clonotype: Its antigen is not known.

The use of a sample-barcoded 5' primer and a J-beta primer mix characterized a second PCR of roughly 6 to 11 cycles. With 12 random nucleotides, a template-switch adaptor tagged each individual cDNA molecule. TCRdb independently ran MiXCR on the 5' RACE reads; one entry per CDR3 protein. In the table there are 780,000 or so distinct CDR3 sequences, around half of which are singletons. J lost 6 bases, V lost 10 bases, and 10 bases had no gene match. Germline loops: CDR1 SGHTA, CDR2 FQGNSA. There are 13 residues in the CDR3. The rearrangement uses TRBV7-2 and TRBJ2-3, with 7 bases identical to TRBD2. The sequence was obtained from a man of 80 years or more in good health. Sequenced material: blood. This CDR3 is CAIGRDPADTQYF. The CDR3 DNA reads TGTGCCATTGGGAGGGACCCGGCGGATACGCAGTATTTT.